These 6 T cell receptor beta chains share one sample of origin, sequenced in a study of blood T cell repertoires in COVID-19. The data were produced by immunoSEQ multiplex PCR, yet TCRdb's version contains in-frame clones alone and is incomplete. This sample yields 150,000 to 250,000 clones, of which about nine tenths are seen a single time; about 2.3% belongs to the top ten. Specimen: PBMCs or T cells enriched from blood (not recorded which). The receptors originated from a woman aged 25 to 39 who had recovered from COVID-19.

This chain joins TRBV19 and TRBJ2-7; a possible D gene is TRBD2 (5 bases). Trimming stripped 5 bases from V and 4 bases from J, with 15 bases between. The germline V gene has CDR1 LNHDA and CDR2 SQIVND (reference sequence). CDR3 size: 14 residues. CDR3 bases: TGTGCCAGTAGTGCCAAGGGAGCCTCTTACGAGCAGTACTTC. Amino acid sequence: CASSAKGASYEQYF.

The V gene is TRBV6-1, the J gene TRBJ2-1, with D possibly matching TRBD2 (6 bases). This CDR3 has 16 amino acids. The germline V gene has CDR1 MNHNS and CDR2 SASEGT. Between the trimmed V and J ends, which lost 0 bases and 4 bases, there was a span of 13 bases. The CDR3 sequence: CASSEAGTEDYNEQFF. CDR3 nucleotide sequence: TGTGCCAGCAGTGAAGCCGGGACTGAGGATTACAATGAGCAGTTCTTC.

The genes are TRBV7-2 and TRBJ1-5; D perhaps matches TRBD1 (6 bases). Trimming removed 1 base at V and 5 bases at J, with 12 bases between. Germline CDR1 SGHTA, CDR2 FQGNSA. The CDR3 is made up of 15 amino acids. CDR3 sequence: CASSLEGGGYQPQHF. The CDR3 nucleotides read TGTGCCAGCAGCTTAGAAGGGGGGGGATATCAGCCCCAGCATTTT.

The J gene is TRBJ2-5, the V gene TRBV10-3; a possible D gene is TRBD2 (5 bases). V gave up 6 bases and J gave up 4 bases, with 9 bases separating them. Per germline, CDR1 ENHRY and CDR2 SYGVKD. This CDR3 comprises 12 residues. CDR3 in DNA: TGTGCCATCAGCTCGGGGTTAGAGACCCAGTACTTC. As protein: CAISSGLETQYF.

In the case of this clone: This sequence may be a read error, since a much larger clone differs from it by one base. The chain uses TRBV24-1 and TRBJ1-1; D possibly corresponds to TRBD1 (5 bases). The CDR3 length is 13 residues. The V and J ends lost 6 bases and 1 base respectively, with 8 bases between them. Looked up from germline, CDR1 is KGHDR and CDR2 is SFDVKD. CDR3 residues: CATSSRANTEAFF. In nucleotides, the CDR3 is TGTGCCACCAGTAGCAGGGCGAACACTGAAGCTTTCTTT.

The J gene is TRBJ2-1, the V gene TRBV30; TRBD1 is a possible D gene (6 bases). In germline, CDR1 is GTSNPN, CDR2 SVGIG (reference sequence). V lost 0 bases, J lost 7 bases, and 16 bases lay in between. The CDR3 covers 15 residues. As DNA, the CDR3 is TGTGCCTGGAGTGTATTCGTAAGACAGGCGAATGAGCAGTTCTTC. Protein: CAWSVFVRQANEQFF. Looking up the rest from reference TRBV30 and TRBJ2-1 gives the full variable domain: SQTIHQWPATLVQPVGSPLSLECTVEGTSNPNLYWYRQAAGRGLQLLFYSVGIGQISSEVPQNLSASRPQDRQFILSSKKLLLSDSGFYLCAWSVFVRQANEQFFGPGTRLTVL.